These 6 T cell receptor beta chains were sequenced from one sample in a study of cytomegalovirus exposure and HLA in healthy donors. The data were produced by immunoSEQ multiplex PCR, yet TCRdb's version contains in-frame clones alone and is incomplete. The profile shows roughly 200,000 clones, more than 75% of them singletons. Source material: PBMCs. The receptors were gathered from a man aged 30-40 years in good health and CMV-seropositive.

In its sample, this clone was seen a few times. The same CDR3 can be traced to other DNA sequences in this sample. V and J are TRBV6-5 and TRBJ1-1, with D hard to call. In germline, CDR1 is MNHEY, CDR2 SVGAGI. CDR3 size: 14 residues. Trimming stripped 0 bases from V and 4 bases from J, with 9 bases between. CDR3 bases: TGTGCCAGCAGTTACTCGGGCGGGGTCACTGAAGCTTTCTTT. This gives the protein CASSYSGGVTEAFF.

This clone was detected once. The chain couples TRBV9 to TRBJ2-3; 14 bases line up with TRBD2. This CDR3 comprises 18 residues. V shed 4 bases, J shed 5 bases, and the junction held 12 bases outside the gene matches. Germline CDR1 is SGDLS and CDR2 is YYNGEE. The CDR3 loop reads CASSRYLGTSGSVDTQYF. The DNA for the CDR3 is TGTGCCAGCAGCCGATACCTCGGGACTAGCGGGAGTGTAGATACGCAGTATTTT.

In its sample, this clone was seen once. The chain employs TRBV6-5 and TRBJ2-2; a weak D match, TRBD1 (6 bases). The germline V gene encodes CDR1 MNHEY and CDR2 SVGAGI. Trimming stripped 7 bases from V and 0 bases from J, with 12 bases between. CDR3 length equals 15 residues. CDR3 nucleotide sequence: TGTGCCAGCAATAAGGGACACACGAACACCGGGGAGCTGTTTTTT. This encodes CASNKGHTNTGELFF.

The chain employs TRBV5-6 and TRBJ1-5, with TRBD1 matching 8 bases. Germline V gene lookup returns CDR1 SGHDT and CDR2 YYEEEE. J gave up 9 bases and V 1 base, and 9 bases lay outside the gene matches. The CDR3 is 15 residues long. CDR3 DNA sequence: TGTGCCAGCAGCTTGTCCCAAACAGGGGGTCGGCCCCAGCATTTT. Translation gives CASSLSQTGGRPQHF.

The genes are TRBV19 and TRBJ2-5; the D call may be TRBD1 or TRBD2 (5 bases each). The CDR3 consists of 14 residues. The germline V gene has CDR1 LNHDA and CDR2 SQIVND (reference sequence). Trimming took off 5 bases at V and 1 base at J, with 11 bases between the two ends. The chain's CDR3 is CASSLGTAQETQYF. The CDR3 DNA follows: TGTGCCAGTAGTCTAGGGACGGCCCAAGAGACCCAGTACTTC.

This clone was observed a handful of times. V is TRBV5-1 and J is TRBJ1-2, with 9 positions matching TRBD1. The CDR3 loop spans 15 amino acids. With V trimmed by 4 bases and J by 3 bases, 7 bases remained unmatched. Germline CDR1 and CDR2: SGHRS and YFSETQ. Here the CDR3 DNA reads TGCGCCAGCAGCCCGGGACAGGGCCCCTACTATGGCTACACCTTC. Translated: CASSPGQGPYYGYTF.